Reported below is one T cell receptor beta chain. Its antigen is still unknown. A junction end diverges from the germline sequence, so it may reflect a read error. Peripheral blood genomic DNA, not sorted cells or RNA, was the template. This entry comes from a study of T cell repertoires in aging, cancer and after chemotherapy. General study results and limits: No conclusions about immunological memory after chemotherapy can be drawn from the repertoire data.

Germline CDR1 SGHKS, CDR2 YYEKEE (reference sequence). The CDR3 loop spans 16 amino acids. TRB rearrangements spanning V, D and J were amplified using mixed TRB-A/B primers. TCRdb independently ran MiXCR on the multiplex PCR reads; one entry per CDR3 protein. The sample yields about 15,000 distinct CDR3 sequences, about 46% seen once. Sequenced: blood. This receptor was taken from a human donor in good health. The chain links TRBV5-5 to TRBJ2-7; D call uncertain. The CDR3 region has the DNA TGCGCCAGCAGCTTGGTTTTGGGGTTTAGCTCCTACGAGCAGTACTTC. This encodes CASSLVLGFSSYEQYF.